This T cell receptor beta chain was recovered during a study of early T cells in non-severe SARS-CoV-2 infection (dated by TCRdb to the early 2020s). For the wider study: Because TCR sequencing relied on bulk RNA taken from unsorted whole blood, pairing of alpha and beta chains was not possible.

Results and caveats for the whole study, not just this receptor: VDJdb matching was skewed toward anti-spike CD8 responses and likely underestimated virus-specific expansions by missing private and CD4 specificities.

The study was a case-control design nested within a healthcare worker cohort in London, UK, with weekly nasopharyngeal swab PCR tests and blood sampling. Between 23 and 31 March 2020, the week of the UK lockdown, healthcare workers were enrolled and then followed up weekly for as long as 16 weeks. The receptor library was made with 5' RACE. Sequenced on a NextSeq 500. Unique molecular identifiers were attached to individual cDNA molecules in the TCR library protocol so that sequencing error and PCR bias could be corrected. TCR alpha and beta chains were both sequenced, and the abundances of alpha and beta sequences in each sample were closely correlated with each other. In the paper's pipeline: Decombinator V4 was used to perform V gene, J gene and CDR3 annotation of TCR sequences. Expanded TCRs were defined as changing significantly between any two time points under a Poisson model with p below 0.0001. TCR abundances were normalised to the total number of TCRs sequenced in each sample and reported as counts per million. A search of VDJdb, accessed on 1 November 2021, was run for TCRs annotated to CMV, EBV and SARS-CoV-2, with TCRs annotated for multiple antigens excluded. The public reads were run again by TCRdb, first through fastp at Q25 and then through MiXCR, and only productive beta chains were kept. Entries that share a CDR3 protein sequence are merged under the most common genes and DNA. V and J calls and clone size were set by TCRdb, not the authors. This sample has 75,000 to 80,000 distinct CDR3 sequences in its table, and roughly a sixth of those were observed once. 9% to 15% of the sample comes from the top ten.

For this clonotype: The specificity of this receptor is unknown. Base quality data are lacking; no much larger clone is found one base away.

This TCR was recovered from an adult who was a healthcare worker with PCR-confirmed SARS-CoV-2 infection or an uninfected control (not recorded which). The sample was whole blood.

In nucleotide form, the sequence is TGTGCCAGCAGCGGACAGCGAAACCAAGAGACCCAGTACTTC. Its amino acids are CASSGQRNQETQYF. The chain couples TRBV4-2 to TRBJ2-5; TRBD1 might be the D gene, on 6 matching bases. The CDR1 and CDR2 encoded by the germline V gene are LGHNA and YNFKEQ. Spanning cysteine to phenylalanine, the CDR3 consists of 14 amino acids. The DNA shown is the 42-base CDR3, in frame from base 1. The junction shows trimming of 5 bases on V and 0 bases on J, plus 10 bases between the germline ends.